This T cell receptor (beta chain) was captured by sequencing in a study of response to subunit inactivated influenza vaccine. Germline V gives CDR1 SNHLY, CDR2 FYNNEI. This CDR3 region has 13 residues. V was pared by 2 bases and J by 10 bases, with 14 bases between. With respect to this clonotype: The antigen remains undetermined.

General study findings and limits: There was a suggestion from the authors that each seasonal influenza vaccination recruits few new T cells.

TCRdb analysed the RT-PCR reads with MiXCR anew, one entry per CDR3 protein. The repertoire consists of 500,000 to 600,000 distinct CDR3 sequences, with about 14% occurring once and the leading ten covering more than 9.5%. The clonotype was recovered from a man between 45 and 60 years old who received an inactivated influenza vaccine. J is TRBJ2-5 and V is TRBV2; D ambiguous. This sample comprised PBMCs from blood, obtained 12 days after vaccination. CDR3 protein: CASSERVAVLQYF. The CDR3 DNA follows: TGTGCCAGCAGTGAAAGGGTGGCAGTGCTCCAGTACTTC.